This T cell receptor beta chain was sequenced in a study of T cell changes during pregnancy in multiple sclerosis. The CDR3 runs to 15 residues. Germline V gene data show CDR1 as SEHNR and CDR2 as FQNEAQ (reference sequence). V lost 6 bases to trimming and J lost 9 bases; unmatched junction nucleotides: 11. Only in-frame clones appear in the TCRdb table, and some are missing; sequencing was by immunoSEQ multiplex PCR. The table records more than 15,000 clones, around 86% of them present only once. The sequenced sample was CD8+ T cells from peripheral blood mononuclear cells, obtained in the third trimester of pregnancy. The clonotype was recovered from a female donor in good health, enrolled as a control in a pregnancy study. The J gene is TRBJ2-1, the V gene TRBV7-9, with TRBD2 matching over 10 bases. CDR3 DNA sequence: TGTGCCAGCAGTCCCCCCGGGACTAGCGTACCTGAGCAGTTCTTC. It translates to CASSPPGTSVPEQFF. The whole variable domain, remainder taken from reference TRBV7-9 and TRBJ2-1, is DTGVSQNPRHKITKRGQNVTFRCDPISEHNRLYWYRQTLGQGPEFLTYFQNEAQLEKSRLLSDRFSAERPKGSFSTLEIQRTEQGDSAMYLCASSPPGTSVPEQFFGPGTRLTVL.